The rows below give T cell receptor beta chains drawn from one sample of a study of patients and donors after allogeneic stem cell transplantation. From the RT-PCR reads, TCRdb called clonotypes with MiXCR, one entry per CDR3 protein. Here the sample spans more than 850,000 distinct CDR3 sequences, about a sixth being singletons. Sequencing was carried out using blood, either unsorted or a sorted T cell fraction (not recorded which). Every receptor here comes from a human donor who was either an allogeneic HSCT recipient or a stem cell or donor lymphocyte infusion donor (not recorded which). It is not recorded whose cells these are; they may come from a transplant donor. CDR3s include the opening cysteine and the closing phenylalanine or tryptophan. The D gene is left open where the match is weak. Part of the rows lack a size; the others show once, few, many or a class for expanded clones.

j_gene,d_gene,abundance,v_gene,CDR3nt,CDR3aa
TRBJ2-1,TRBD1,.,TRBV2,TGTGCCAGCAGGCCAGGGACAGCGTACAATGAGCAGTTCTTC,CASRPGTAYNEQFF
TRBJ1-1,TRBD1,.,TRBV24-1,TGTGCCACCAGGGAGGGGGCTCTGAACACTGAAGCTTTCTTT,CATREGALNTEAFF
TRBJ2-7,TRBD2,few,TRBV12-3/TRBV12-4,TGTGCCAGCAGTTTACCGGGAGGGCCTAGAGAGCAGTACTTC,CASSLPGGPREQYF
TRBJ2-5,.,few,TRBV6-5,TGTGCCAGCAGTTACTCGGGCGAGTACCAAGAGACCCAGTACTTC,CASSYSGEYQETQYF
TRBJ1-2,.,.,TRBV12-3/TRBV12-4,TGTGCCAGCAGCCCACTCCGGGGCTATGGCTACACCTTC,CASSPLRGYGYTF
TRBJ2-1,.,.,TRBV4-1,TGCGCCAGCAGCCCCATTGGACTAAACGAGCAGTTCTTC,CASSPIGLNEQFF
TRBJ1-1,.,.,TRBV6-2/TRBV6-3,TGTGCCAGCAGTTACAGGCGGGGACCCACTGAAGCTTTCTTT,CASSYRRGPTEAFF
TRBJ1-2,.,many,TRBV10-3,TGTGCCATCAGTGAGATTATACAGGGCACCTATGGCTACACCTTC,CAISEIIQGTYGYTF
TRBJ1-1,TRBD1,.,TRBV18,TGTGCCAGCTCGCAGGACAGGGGGCCGAACACTGAAGCTTTCTTT,CASSQDRGPNTEAFF
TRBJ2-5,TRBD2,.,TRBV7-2,TGTGCCAGCAGCGCCGGACTAGCGTACGAGACCCAGTACTTC,CASSAGLAYETQYF
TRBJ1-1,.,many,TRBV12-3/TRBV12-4,TGTGCCAGCAGTTTCGGGGAGCAGGGAGCTTTCTTT,CASSFGEQGAFF
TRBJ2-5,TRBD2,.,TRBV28,TGTGCCAGCAGTCACCGACTAGCGGGGTCCGGGGAGACCCAGTACTTC,CASSHRLAGSGETQYF
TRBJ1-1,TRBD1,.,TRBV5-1,TGCGCCAGCAGCTTGGCCAAATGGGACAGCTACACTGAAGCTTTCTTT,CASSLAKWDSYTEAFF
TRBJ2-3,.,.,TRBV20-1,TGCAGTGCCCCTGGGGCGGGGGCGGGCACAGATACGCAGTATTTT,CSAPGAGAGTDTQYF
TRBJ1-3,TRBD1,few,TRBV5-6,TGTGCCAGCAGCTCCCCGGGACAGGGCTTCTCTGGAAACACCATATATTTT,CASSSPGQGFSGNTIYF
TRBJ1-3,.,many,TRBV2,TGTGCCAGCAGCGCGACAGGAAACACCATATATTTT,CASSATGNTIYF
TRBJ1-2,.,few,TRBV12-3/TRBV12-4,TGTGCCAGCATCTCCGGGCAGGGCTATGGCTACACCTTC,CASISGQGYGYTF
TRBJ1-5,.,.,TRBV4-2,TGTGCCAGCAGCCAAGATTCTGGCAGCAATCAGCCCCAGCATTTT,CASSQDSGSNQPQHF
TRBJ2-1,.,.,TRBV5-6,TGTGCCAGCAGCTTGGGGCGGGACCTGAACAATGAGCAGTTCTTC,CASSLGRDLNNEQFF
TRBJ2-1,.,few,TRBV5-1,TGCGCCAGCAGCTTGACCCCGAGCTCCTACAATGAGCAGTTCTTC,CASSLTPSSYNEQFF
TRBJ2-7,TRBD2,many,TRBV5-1,TGTGCCAGCAGTTTAGTGGGAGGGGCCTACGAGCAGTACTTC,CASSLVGGAYEQYF
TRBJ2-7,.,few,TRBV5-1,TGCGCCAGCAGGGGACGGAATCCCTACGAGCAGTACTTC,CASRGRNPYEQYF
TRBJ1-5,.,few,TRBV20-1,TGCAGTGCTAGAGACCCCGGGGACCGCGGTCAGCCCCAGCATTTT,CSARDPGDRGQPQHF
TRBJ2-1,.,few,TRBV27,TGTGCCAGCAGTGAGAGTAGAGGTGAGCAGTTCTTC,CASSESRGEQFF
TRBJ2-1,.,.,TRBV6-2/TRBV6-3,TGTGCCAGCAGTTATAGGATCGCTGGGCGCAATGAGCAGTTCTTC,CASSYRIAGRNEQFF
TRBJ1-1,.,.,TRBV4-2,TGTGCCAGCAGCCAAGATCACGTGGGAAACACTGAAGCTTTCTTT,CASSQDHVGNTEAFF
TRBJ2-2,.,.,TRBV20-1,TGCAGTGCTGAAGGACTATCGAGCACCGGGGAGCTGTTTTTT,CSAEGLSSTGELFF
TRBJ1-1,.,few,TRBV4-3,TGCGCCAGCAGCCAAGATCGGGGCAGGGGAACTGAAGCTTTCTTT,CASSQDRGRGTEAFF
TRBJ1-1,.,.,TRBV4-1,TGCGCCAGCAGCCAAGGCCTCAGGGTGGGGGTGACTGAAGCTTTCTTT,CASSQGLRVGVTEAFF
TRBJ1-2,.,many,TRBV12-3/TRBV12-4,TGTGCCAGCAGTCTCAGCTATGGCTACACCTTC,CASSLSYGYTF
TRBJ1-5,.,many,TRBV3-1,TGTGCCAGCAGCCAAGCAGGGAGGAATCAGCCCCAGCATTTT,CASSQAGRNQPQHF
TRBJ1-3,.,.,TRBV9,TGTGCCAGCAGCGTAGGCGGAATGGGAAACACCATATATTTT,CASSVGGMGNTIYF
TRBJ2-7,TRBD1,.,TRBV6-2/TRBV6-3,TGTGCCAGCAGGGACAGGGGGAACTACGAGCAGTACTTC,CASRDRGNYEQYF
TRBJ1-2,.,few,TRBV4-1,TGCGCCAGCTTCACACCCAACTATGGCTACACCTTC,CASFTPNYGYTF
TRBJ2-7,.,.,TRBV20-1,TGCAGTGCTGTCCGGGACAACTCCTACGAGCAGTACTTC,CSAVRDNSYEQYF
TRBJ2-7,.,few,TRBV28,TGTGCCAGCAGTTACGTCAACAGGCCCTCCTACGAGCAGTACTTC,CASSYVNRPSYEQYF